This T cell receptor beta chain was documented in a study of Graves' ophthalmopathy and Graves' hyperthyroidism. RNA transcripts served as template for amplifying TCR beta CDR3 sequences. HTBI primers were employed in first-round RT-PCR, then a second-round multiplex PCR followed. One entry per CDR3 protein results from TCRdb running MiXCR on the multiplex PCR reads. The sample includes hundreds of thousands of distinct CDR3 sequences, 20% to 25% of them seen just once. V shed 4 bases and J shed 7 bases, with 7 bases lying between them. CDR1 MDHEN and CDR2 SYDVKM come from the germline V gene. The CDR3 is 11 amino acids. Lactation, pregnancy, uncontrolled infections and other autoimmune diseases were all grounds for excluding patients. Reliance was placed on clinical symptoms, serum thyroxine, TRAb, thyroid ultrasound and orbital computed tomography for diagnosis. This clonotype was picked up many times.

The specimen sequenced was peripheral blood. This chain uses TRBV28 with TRBJ1-2; no definite D call. The clonotype comes from a woman aged 18-29 years with stable Graves' hyperthyroidism. Some clones in this sample may be carry-over from other donors' samples. Written as DNA, the CDR3 is TGTGCCAGCAGTTCTGGGCGTGGCTACACCTTC. As protein: CASSSGRGYTF.